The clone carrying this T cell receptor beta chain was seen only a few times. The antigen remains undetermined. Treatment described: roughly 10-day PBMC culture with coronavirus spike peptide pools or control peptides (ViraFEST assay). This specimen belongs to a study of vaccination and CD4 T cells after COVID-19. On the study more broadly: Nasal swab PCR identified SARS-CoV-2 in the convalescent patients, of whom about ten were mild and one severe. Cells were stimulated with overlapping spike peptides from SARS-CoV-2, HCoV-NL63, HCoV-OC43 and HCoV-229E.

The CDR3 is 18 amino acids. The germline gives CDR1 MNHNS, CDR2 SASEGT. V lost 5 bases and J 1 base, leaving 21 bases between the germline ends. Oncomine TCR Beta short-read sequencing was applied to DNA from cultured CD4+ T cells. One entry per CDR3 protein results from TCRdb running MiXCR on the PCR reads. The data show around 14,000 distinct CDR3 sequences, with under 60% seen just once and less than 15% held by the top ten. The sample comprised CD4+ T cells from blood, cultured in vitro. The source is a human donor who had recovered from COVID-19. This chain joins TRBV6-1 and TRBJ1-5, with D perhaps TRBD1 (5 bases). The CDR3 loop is CASSQVRGATGSNQPQHF. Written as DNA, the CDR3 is TGTGCCAGCAGTCAGGTGAGGGGAGCCACTGGCAGCAATCAGCCCCAGCATTTT.